This record looks at one T cell receptor (beta chain) sequence and its context. Its antigen is undetermined. The CDR3 consists of 11 residues. CDR1 SGHTA and CDR2 FQGNSA come from the germline V gene. V was shortened by 6 bases and J by 6 bases, with 8 bases between the two germline ends. PCR was performed a second time for roughly 7 to 11 cycles using a sample-barcoded 5' primer and a J-beta primer mix. TCRdb independently ran MiXCR on the 5' RACE reads; one entry per CDR3 protein. This table has hundreds of thousands of distinct CDR3 sequences, roughly 34% appearing once. These data come from a study of blood T cells in healthy people across ages. General observations from the study: While age rose, TCR beta diversity per million T cells dropped in a roughly linear way.

The clonotype originates from a young man in good health. The chain joins TRBV7-2 to TRBJ2-5, with D unclear. The sample consisted of blood. For the CDR3, the DNA is TGTGCCAGCAGATTGGCTAAGACCCAGTACTTC. Encoded protein: CASRLAKTQYF. Complete variable domain (other parts from reference TRBV7-2 and TRBJ2-5): GAGVSQSPSNKVTEKGKDVELRCDPISGHTALYWYRQSLGQGLEFLIYFQGNSAPDKSGLPSDRFSAERTGGSVSTLTIQRTQQEDSAVYLCASRLAKTQYFGPGTRLLVL.